The 8 T cell receptor beta chains presented below share a single source sample, sequenced in a study of T-cell memory formation after mild COVID-19. TCRdb re-called the 5' RACE reads with MiXCR, one entry per CDR3 protein. The profile covers about 560,000 distinct CDR3 sequences, with about a fifth appearing a single time and roughly 9.1% taken by the ten largest. Sample: PBMCs or a T cell subset sorted from them (not recorded which). Every receptor here comes from an adult woman who had mild COVID-19 (a few samples of this study predate the infection). Cell type and time point are not known.

The chain recombines TRBV5-1 with TRBJ2-5; TRBD1 is a possible D gene (5 bases). V was pared by 4 bases and J by 5 bases, with 12 bases between. The CDR3 length is 13 residues. The germline V gene encodes CDR1 SGHRS and CDR2 YFSETQ. The CDR3 spells CASSADSRETQYF. The CDR3 nucleotides read TGCGCCAGCAGCGCTGACAGTCGGGAGACCCAGTACTTC. Looking up the rest from reference TRBV5-1 and TRBJ2-5 gives the full variable domain: KAGVTQTPRYLIKTRGQQVTLSCSPISGHRSVSWYQQTPGQGLQFLFEYFSETQRNKGNFPGRFSGRQFSNSRSEMNVSTLELGDSALYLCASSADSRETQYFGPGTRLLVL.

J is TRBJ1-1 and V is TRBV5-1, with TRBD1 matching 11 bases. Germline V CDR1 and CDR2: SGHRS, YFSETQ. Losses at the gene ends were 6 bases for V and 8 bases for J; bases not matched to a gene: 9. The CDR3 loop spans 14 amino acids. This CDR3 reads CASKPEDRGPEAFF. The CDR3 nucleotides read TGCGCCAGCAAACCGGAGGACAGGGGGCCAGAAGCTTTCTTT. The full variable domain, rest sourced from reference TRBV5-1 and TRBJ1-1, is KAGVTQTPRYLIKTRGQQVTLSCSPISGHRSVSWYQQTPGQGLQFLFEYFSETQRNKGNFPGRFSGRQFSNSRSEMNVSTLELGDSALYLCASKPEDRGPEAFFGQGTRLTVV.

The chain combines TRBV6-2 or TRBV6-3 with TRBJ1-1; 12 bases map to TRBD1. Unmatched junction bases numbered 3, after V lost 0 bases and J lost 7 bases. CDR3 size: 15 residues. The germline V gene encodes CDR1 MNHEY and CDR2 SVGEGT. CDR3 in amino acids: CASSYSGTGGIEAFF. The CDR3 DNA sequence: TGTGCCAGCAGTTACTCCGGGACAGGGGGCATTGAAGCTTTCTTT.

The chain is built from TRBV18 and TRBJ2-7; perhaps TRBD2 as D (6 bases). V lost 2 bases and J lost 0, with 11 bases in between. This CDR3 has 15 residues. CDR1 is KGHSH, CDR2 LQKENI, per germline. Here the CDR3 reads CASSPAGRFSYEQYF. As DNA, the CDR3 is TGTGCCAGCTCACCAGCGGGGAGGTTCTCCTACGAGCAGTACTTC.

The chain employs TRBV15 and TRBJ2-2, with 11 bases identical to TRBD2. Germline assignment: CDR1 LNHNV and CDR2 YYDKDF (reference sequence). Trimming removed 6 bases from V and 6 bases from J; junction bases left unmatched: 3. The CDR3 sequence is 14 residues long. CDR3: CATREGLAAGELFF. DNA of the CDR3: TGTGCCACCAGGGAGGGACTAGCGGCCGGGGAGCTGTTTTTT.

The genes are TRBV19 and TRBJ1-1; D perhaps matches TRBD1 (5 bases). The germline CDR1 and CDR2 sequences are LNHDA and SQIVND (reference sequence). V was cut by 3 bases and J by 0 bases, with 23 bases left in between. This CDR3 has 19 amino acids. The CDR3 reads CASSIADWGVRTLNTEAFF. The CDR3 DNA follows: TGTGCCAGTAGTATCGCGGATTGGGGGGTGAGAACCTTGAACACTGAAGCTTTCTTT.

The chain combines TRBV23-1 with TRBJ1-3; possibly TRBD1 for D (6 bases). TRBV23-1 is noted as an ORF with a role that remains uncertain. Trimming took 6 bases from V and 1 from J, leaving 19 bases between them. The CDR3 spans 17 residues. CDR3 amino acids: CASRPRPNRESGNTIYF. Written as DNA, the CDR3 is TGCGCCAGCAGACCCCGACCGAACAGGGAATCTGGAAACACCATATATTTT.

This clonotype was observed a few times. V gene TRBV6-5 combines with J gene TRBJ1-4, with unresolved D. From germline, CDR1 is MNHEY and CDR2 SVGAGI. This CDR3 region has 14 residues. Deletions cut 6 bases from V and 0 bases from J, with 8 bases between. The CDR3 is CASRRITTNEKLFF. The CDR3 region has the DNA TGTGCCAGCAGGCGAATTACAACTAATGAAAAACTGTTTTTT.